The 24 T cell receptor beta chains given below trace back to one sample, sequenced in a study of regulatory T cells in long-lasting Graves disease. The time point is: newly diagnosed GD, antithyroid drugs for less than 3 months. Scientists built the TCR library using RNA that was extracted from PBMCs. To make TCR beta libraries, researchers used iRepertoire HTBI primers and Arm-PCR of CDR3 regions. TCRdb reprocessed the multiplex PCR reads via MiXCR and lists one record per CDR3 protein. The table shows 350,000 to 500,000 distinct CDR3 sequences, with 11% to 15% occurring only once. The same sample was also used in a study of T cells in Graves' hyperthyroidism and ophthalmopathy.

Sequencing used peripheral blood mononuclear cells (PBMCs), obtained at new diagnosis, from a patient treated with antithyroid drugs. The receptors stem from a woman aged 50 to 60 with Graves disease.

This chain uses TRBV19 with TRBJ1-2; no clear D. Trimming took 2 bases from V and 2 from J, leaving 12 bases between them. Germline V gene data show CDR1 as LNHDA and CDR2 as SQIVND (reference sequence). This CDR3 region has 15 residues. The CDR3 DNA follows: TGTGCCAGTAGTATAAAGACCGGCGAAAACTATGGCTACACCTTC. Its translation: CASSIKTGENYGYTF.

This clonotype appeared a few times. The rearrangement joins TRBV10-2 to TRBJ2-3; 14 bases align to TRBD2. The CDR3 has 17 residues. Germline trimming cut 1 base from V and 5 bases from J; bases unmatched to any gene: 5. CDR1 WSHSY and CDR2 SAAADI come from the germline V gene. For the CDR3, the DNA is TGCGCCAGCAGTGAGTTGGGACTAGCGGGAGTGAAAGATACGCAGTATTTT. Encoded protein: CASSELGLAGVKDTQYF.

This clonotype was counted ten times or more. V and J are TRBV3-1 and TRBJ2-7, with 12 bases matching TRBD2. From germline, CDR1 is LGHDT and CDR2 YNNKEL (reference sequence). CDR3 length equals 15 residues. Trimming removed 0 bases from V and 6 bases from J; junction bases left unmatched: 3. The CDR3 bases are TGTGCCAGCAGCCAAGACGCTAGCGGGAGGGGCGAGCAGTACTTC. Its translation: CASSQDASGRGEQYF.

In its sample, this clonotype was seen many times. This rearrangement joins TRBV6-1 to TRBJ1-1, with D perhaps matching TRBD1 (5 bases). The CDR3 totals 14 residues. The germline gives CDR1 MNHNS, CDR2 SASEGT. Deletions cut 8 bases from V and 4 bases from J, with 17 bases between. CDR3 sequence: CASFRRDSSTEAFF. For the CDR3, the DNA is TGTGCCAGCTTTCGCCGAGACAGTTCCACTGAAGCTTTCTTT.

This chain uses TRBV5-1 with TRBJ1-1; D remains ambiguous. Looked up from germline, CDR1 is SGHRS and CDR2 is YFSETQ. Trimming took 4 bases from V and 4 from J, leaving 14 bases between them. The CDR3 loop spans 14 amino acids. The CDR3 sequence is CASSRRRMGTEAFF. In nucleotides, the CDR3 is TGCGCCAGCAGCCGCCGTAGAATGGGCACTGAAGCTTTCTTT.

This clonotype showed up just a few times. This chain joins TRBV7-6 and TRBJ2-4, with D perhaps given as TRBD1 or TRBD2 (5 bases each). Germline CDR1 reads SGHVS; CDR2 reads FNYEAQ. Trimming took off 1 base at V and 7 bases at J, with 14 bases between the two ends. The CDR3 spans 15 residues. The CDR3 sequence: CASSLEDIRGNIQYF. CDR3 nucleotides: TGTGCCAGCAGCTTAGAGGACATCCGAGGGAACATTCAGTACTTC.

J is TRBJ1-4 and V is TRBV6-1; 7 nucleotides line up with TRBD1. Trimming at V came to 3 bases and at J to 3 bases, leaving 1 base not matched to a gene. The V gene's germline CDR1 is MNHNS and CDR2 SASEGT. The CDR3 consists of 14 residues. The CDR3 nucleotides are TGTGCCAGCAGTGACGGGACAGCTAATGAAAAACTGTTTTTT. Protein: CASSDGTANEKLFF.

The genes are TRBV7-9 and TRBJ1-6; 9 bases align to TRBD1. The CDR3 extends over 13 amino acids. Germline CDR1 SEHNR, CDR2 FQNEAQ (reference sequence). V shed 7 bases and J 9 bases; nucleotides not matched to a gene: 4. The CDR3 nucleotides read TGTGCCAGCACCACAGGGGGCGGTTCACCCCTCCACTTT. It yields the protein CASTTGGGSPLHF.

This clonotype was detected only a few times. CDR3 region: CSAPSGREDIQYF. CDR3 DNA: TGCAGTGCTCCAAGCGGGAGGGAGGACATTCAGTACTTC. The chain combines TRBV20-1 with TRBJ2-4; 10 bases are shared with TRBD2. V lost 5 bases, J lost 8 bases, and 6 bases stayed unmatched. Germline lookup yields CDR1 DFQATT and CDR2 SNEGSKA (reference sequence). This CDR3 contains 13 residues.

This clonotype was found a few times. With a much larger clone just one base away, this may be a read error. The chain joins TRBV7-8 to TRBJ2-7; a weak D match, TRBD1 (5 bases). The V gene lost 2 bases and the J gene lost 0 bases, with 14 bases spanning the gap. The CDR3 covers 16 residues. Germline lookup yields CDR1 SGHVS and CDR2 FQNEAQ. The CDR3 sequence: CASSLTGRTASYEQYF. As DNA, the CDR3 is TGTGCCAGCAGCTTAACAGGCAGGACCGCCTCCTACGAGCAGTACTTC.

This clonotype was seen many times. CDR3 protein: CASSEVGPGQGMNEQFF. CDR3 nucleotide sequence: TGTGCCAGCAGTGAAGTTGGACCGGGACAGGGTATGAATGAGCAGTTCTTC. The chain employs TRBV6-1 and TRBJ2-1; 9 bases agree with TRBD1. V lost 1 base and J lost 7; bases outside the gene matches: 11. The CDR3 spans 17 residues. CDR1 and CDR2 (germline): MNHNS, SASEGT.

This clonotype has at least ten counts. The chain carries TRBV28 and TRBJ1-1, with 7 bases lining up with TRBD1. CDR3 length equals 15 residues. Losses at the gene ends were 6 bases for V and 0 bases for J; bases not matched to a gene: 7. Germline assignment: CDR1 MDHEN and CDR2 SYDVKM. CDR3 in amino acids: CASSSPGQLNTEAFF. In DNA, the CDR3 is TGTGCCAGCAGCTCACCGGGACAGTTGAACACTGAAGCTTTCTTT. The full variable domain, in which reference TRBV28 and TRBJ1-1 provide the parts outside the CDR3, is DVKVTQSSRYLVKRTGEKVFLECVQDMDHENMFWYRQDPGLGLRLIYFSYDVKMKEKGDIPEGYSVSREKKERFSLILESASTNQTSMYLCASSSPGQLNTEAFFGQGTRLTVV.

This clonotype was counted between two and nine times. The V and J genes are TRBV5-1 and TRBJ2-2; 14 bases line up with TRBD2. Germline lookup yields CDR1 SGHRS and CDR2 YFSETQ. This CDR3 region has 18 residues. After removal of 5 bases from V and 3 bases from J, the junction contained 9 bases not matched to a gene. This CDR3 reads CASRWTGLAGGHTGELFF. The CDR3 DNA reads as TGCGCCAGCAGATGGACAGGACTAGCGGGAGGTCACACCGGGGAGCTGTTTTTT.

Points on this clonotype: A single base separates this from a much larger clone, so it may be a read error. This rearrangement joins TRBV28 to TRBJ2-5; D is unclear. The CDR3 consists of 12 residues. The V gene lost 6 bases and the J gene lost 7 bases, with 12 bases spanning the gap. The germline V gene has CDR1 MDHEN and CDR2 SYDVKM. CDR3 DNA sequence: TGTGCCAGCAGCCCGCCGCCGGGGACCCAGTACTTC. Residues: CASSPPPGTQYF.

There are many counts of this clonotype. The J gene is TRBJ2-5, the V gene TRBV29-1; D remains unclear. The CDR3 spans 10 residues. Germline CDR1 SQVTM, CDR2 ANQGSEA. V shed 4 bases and J shed 5 bases, with 5 bases lying between them. The DNA for the CDR3 is TGCAGCGTTGTCCGGGAGACCCAGTACTTC. Its protein product is CSVVRETQYF.

There are many counts of this clonotype. This chain joins TRBV2 and TRBJ2-7; possibly TRBD1 for D (6 bases). Looked up from germline, CDR1 is SNHLY and CDR2 is FYNNEI. V lost 9 bases and J lost 5, with 14 bases in between. The CDR3 extends over 12 amino acids. In nucleotides, the CDR3 is TGTGCCAGTGATACAGGGCTAAACGAGCAGTACTTC. Amino acid sequence: CASDTGLNEQYF. The full variable domain, in which reference TRBV2 and TRBJ2-7 provide the parts outside the CDR3, is EPEVTQTPSHQVTQMGQEVILRCVPISNHLYFYWYRQILGQKVEFLVSFYNNEISEKSEIFDDQFSVERPDGSNFTLKIRSTKLEDSAMYFCASDTGLNEQYFGPGTRLTVT.

Many counts were recorded for this clonotype. V and J are TRBV5-6 and TRBJ1-4; no clear D. Germline CDR1 reads SGHDT; CDR2 reads YYEEEE. Trimming stripped 4 bases from V and 4 bases from J, with 14 bases between. CDR3 length: 15 residues. CDR3 nucleotide sequence: TGTGCCAGCAGCCCTGGGTCGGGAAATAATGAAAAACTGTTTTTT. Protein product: CASSPGSGNNEKLFF. The full variable domain, in which reference TRBV5-6 and TRBJ1-4 provide the parts outside the CDR3, is DAGVTQSPTHLIKTRGQQVTLRCSPKSGHDTVSWYQQALGQGPQFIFQYYEEEERQRGNFPDRFSGHQFPNYSSELNVNALLLGDSALYLCASSPGSGNNEKLFFGSGTQLSVL.

This clonotype was observed a handful of times. The J gene is TRBJ1-1, the V gene TRBV28; no clear D gene. Trimming took 2 bases from V and 5 from J, leaving 15 bases between them. This CDR3 contains 15 residues. CDR1 and CDR2 (germline): MDHEN, SYDVKM. The CDR3 protein is CASSLPPLGYTEAFF. The CDR3 nucleotides read TGTGCCAGCAGTTTACCCCCCCTGGGGTATACTGAAGCTTTCTTT. The full variable domain, rest sourced from reference TRBV28 and TRBJ1-1, is DVKVTQSSRYLVKRTGEKVFLECVQDMDHENMFWYRQDPGLGLRLIYFSYDVKMKEKGDIPEGYSVSREKKERFSLILESASTNQTSMYLCASSLPPLGYTEAFFGQGTRLTVV.

Many counts were recorded for this clonotype. The chain carries TRBV20-1 and TRBJ1-2; no firm D call. The CDR3 extends over 10 amino acids. Per the germline V gene, CDR1 is DFQATT and CDR2 is SNEGSKA (reference sequence). V lost 4 bases to trimming and J lost 6 bases, with 6 bases between them. In DNA form, the CDR3 reads TGCAGTGCTAAGAGGGATGGCTACACCTTC. It codes for CSAKRDGYTF.

The sample holds many counts of this clonotype. The chain links TRBV28 to TRBJ2-3; 10 nucleotides line up with TRBD2. The J call is uncertain, as TRBJ2-5 better fits the DNA end. The length of the CDR3 is 16 residues. Germline assignment: CDR1 MDHEN and CDR2 SYDVKM. Here the CDR3 DNA reads TGTGCCAGCACCTTTGGGCTAGCGGGAGTTCCAGAGACCCAGTACTTC. Translation gives CASTFGLAGVPETQYF.

This clonotype was counted ten times or more. V usage is TRBV28 and J usage is TRBJ2-7; D call uncertain. Deletions cut 3 bases from V and 3 bases from J, with 12 bases between. The germline V gene encodes CDR1 MDHEN and CDR2 SYDVKM. The CDR3 loop spans 14 amino acids. CDR3 loop: CASSLGSRIYEQYF. DNA for the CDR3: TGTGCCAGCAGTTTGGGCAGCCGAATCTACGAGCAGTACTTC.

The CDR3 spells CAIEKSRGTGELFF. The CDR3 DNA reads as TGTGCCATCGAGAAGTCGAGGGGAACCGGGGAGCTGTTTTTT. The chain recombines TRBV28 with TRBJ2-2; D tentatively reads TRBD1 or TRBD2 (5 bases each). CDR1 is MDHEN and CDR2 is SYDVKM in the germline V gene. The length of the CDR3 is 14 residues. Trimming took off 10 bases at V and 5 bases at J, with 17 bases between the two ends.

This sequence joins TRBV28 and TRBJ2-1; 10 nucleotides line up with TRBD2. CDR1 MDHEN and CDR2 SYDVKM come from the germline V gene. V trimming: 5 bases; J trimming: 8 bases; junction bases outside the gene matches: 15. CDR3 size: 17 residues. The CDR3 DNA is TGTGCCAGCAGTCTCATCCTTTACGGGACTAGCGATGATGAGCAGTTCTTC. It is translated as CASSLILYGTSDDEQFF. Full variable domain (remainder filled in from reference TRBV28 and TRBJ2-1): DVKVTQSSRYLVKRTGEKVFLECVQDMDHENMFWYRQDPGLGLRLIYFSYDVKMKEKGDIPEGYSVSREKKERFSLILESASTNQTSMYLCASSLILYGTSDDEQFFGPGTRLTVL.

This clonotype was counted at least ten times. The chain combines TRBV2 with TRBJ2-3; possible D gene TRBD2, 5 bases. The germline gives CDR1 SNHLY, CDR2 FYNNEI. This CDR3 has 14 amino acids. The V end lost 7 bases, the J end lost 7 bases, and 18 bases lay between the germline ends. The CDR3 DNA reads TGTGCCAGCAAGGAGGACTGGCTAGTCCATACGCAGTATTTT. It encodes CASKEDWLVHTQYF.